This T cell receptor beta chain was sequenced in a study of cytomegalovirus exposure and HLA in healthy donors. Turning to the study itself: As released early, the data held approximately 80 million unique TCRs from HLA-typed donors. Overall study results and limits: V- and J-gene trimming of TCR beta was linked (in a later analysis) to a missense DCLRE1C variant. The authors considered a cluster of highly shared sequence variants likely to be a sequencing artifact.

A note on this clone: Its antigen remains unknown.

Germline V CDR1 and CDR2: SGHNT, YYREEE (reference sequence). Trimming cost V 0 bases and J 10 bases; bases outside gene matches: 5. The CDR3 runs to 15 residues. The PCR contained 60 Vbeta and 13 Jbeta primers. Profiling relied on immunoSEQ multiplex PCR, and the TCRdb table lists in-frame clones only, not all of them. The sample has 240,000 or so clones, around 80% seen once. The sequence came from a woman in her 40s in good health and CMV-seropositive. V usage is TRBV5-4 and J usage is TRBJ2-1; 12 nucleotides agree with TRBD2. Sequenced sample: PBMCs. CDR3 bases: TGTGCCAGCAGCTTGGAGTCTAGCGGGGGGGTGGAGCAGTTCTTC. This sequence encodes CASSLESSGGVEQFF.